This T cell receptor (beta chain) originates from a study of T cells in Graves' hyperthyroidism and ophthalmopathy. J was trimmed by 6 bases and V by 2 bases; bases with no gene match: 8. Germline V gives CDR1 SEHNR, CDR2 FQNEAQ (reference sequence). The CDR3 has 16 amino acids. This clonotype was seen ten or more times. RNA transcripts gave rise to amplified TCR beta CDR3 regions. The TCR CDR3 was amplified in a first-round RT-PCR using the HTBI primer set. A single record per CDR3 protein comes from TCRdb applying MiXCR to the multiplex PCR reads. This sample has about 690,000 distinct CDR3 sequences, with around 15% found just once.

The J gene is TRBJ2-5, the V gene TRBV7-9; 11 bases line up with TRBD2. The source is a man between 50 and 59 years old with Graves' hyperthyroidism. Sequencing was done on a sample of blood. The chain's CDR3 is CASSLFSGRARQTQYF. CDR3 DNA sequence: TGTGCCAGCAGCTTATTTAGCGGGAGGGCCAGACAGACCCAGTACTTC.